This T cell receptor (beta chain) emerged from a study of CD8+CD57+ T cells in acquired aplastic anemia. CD8+CD57+ cell expansion, shown by flow cytometry, had occurred in the patients selected for sequencing. All participating patients were living with severe acquired aplastic anemia. Patients were therapy-naive when their blood was sampled. Genomic DNA served as template for TCR beta VDJ and CDR3 profiling. TCRdb analysed the reads with MiXCR anew, one entry per CDR3 protein. The data contain approximately 100,000 distinct CDR3 sequences, approximately 73% of them singletons. Findings and caveats of the study: Patients and controls had in common 25 to 30 CD8+ CDR3 sequences.

On this clonotype: Its antigen is as yet unknown.

Germline lookup yields CDR1 SNHLY and CDR2 FYNNEI. Deletions cut 6 bases from V and 4 bases from J, with 12 bases between. CDR3 length equals 13 residues. The clonotype was recovered from a human donor with aplastic anemia. The genes are TRBV2 and TRBJ1-1; perhaps TRBD1 as D (6 bases). The specimen sequenced was sorted CD4+, CD8+, or CD8+CD57+ T cells (not recorded which) from PBMCs. The CDR3 region has the DNA TGTGCCAGCAGAGACAGGACCCCCACTGAAGCTTTCTTT. Amino acid sequence: CASRDRTPTEAFF.